The subject of this entry is one TCR beta chain. The sample belongs to a study of T cell responses to AZD1222 COVID-19 vaccine. Across the study: Pooling was applied to second doses at about 4 or about 12 weeks.

Only in-frame clones appear in the TCRdb table, and some are missing; sequencing was by immunoSEQ multiplex PCR. The sample carries 40,000 to 65,000 clones, approximately 88% recorded once. Trimming took 0 bases from V and 0 from J, leaving 7 bases between them. The CDR3 has 15 residues. Germline loops: CDR1 SGDLS, CDR2 YYNGEE. Sequencing used peripheral blood, obtained on day 0 of AZD1222 vaccination. The sequence came from an adult in good health. The chain joins TRBV9 to TRBJ2-1; D remains ambiguous. The chain's CDR3 is CASSVGRNSYNEQFF. The CDR3 region has the DNA TGTGCCAGCAGCGTAGGAAGAAACTCCTACAATGAGCAGTTCTTC.